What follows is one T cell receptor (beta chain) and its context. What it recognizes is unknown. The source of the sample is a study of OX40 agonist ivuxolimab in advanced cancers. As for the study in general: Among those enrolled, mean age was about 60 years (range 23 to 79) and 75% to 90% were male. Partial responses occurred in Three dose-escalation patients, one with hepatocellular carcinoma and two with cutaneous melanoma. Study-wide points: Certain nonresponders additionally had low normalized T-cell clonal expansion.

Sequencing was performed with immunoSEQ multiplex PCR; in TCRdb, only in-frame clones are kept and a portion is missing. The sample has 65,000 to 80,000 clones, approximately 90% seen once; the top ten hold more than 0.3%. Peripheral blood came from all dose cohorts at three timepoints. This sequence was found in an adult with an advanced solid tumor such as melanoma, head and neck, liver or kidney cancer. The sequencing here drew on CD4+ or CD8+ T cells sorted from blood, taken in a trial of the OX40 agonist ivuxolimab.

CDR3 amino acids: CASSLGFGYNEQFF. CDR3 DNA sequence: TGTGCCAGCAGCTTGGGGTTCGGTTACAATGAGCAGTTCTTC. The chain joins TRBV5-4 to TRBJ2-1; D remains ambiguous. Trimming pared 0 bases from V and 4 bases from J, leaving 8 bases between. CDR3 length equals 14 residues. Germline assignment: CDR1 SGHNT and CDR2 YYREEE (reference sequence).